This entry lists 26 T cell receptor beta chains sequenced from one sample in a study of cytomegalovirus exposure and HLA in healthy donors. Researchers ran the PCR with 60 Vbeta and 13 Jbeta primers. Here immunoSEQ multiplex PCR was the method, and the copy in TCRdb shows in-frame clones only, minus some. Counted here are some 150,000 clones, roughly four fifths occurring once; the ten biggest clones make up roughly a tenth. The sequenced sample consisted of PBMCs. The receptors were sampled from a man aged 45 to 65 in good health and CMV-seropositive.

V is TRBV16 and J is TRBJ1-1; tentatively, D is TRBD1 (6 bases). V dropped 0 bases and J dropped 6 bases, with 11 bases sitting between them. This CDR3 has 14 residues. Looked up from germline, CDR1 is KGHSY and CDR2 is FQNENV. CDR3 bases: TGTGCCAGCAGCCAATCGGGGGCCCGCGCTGAAGCTTTCTTT. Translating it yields CASSQSGARAEAFF.

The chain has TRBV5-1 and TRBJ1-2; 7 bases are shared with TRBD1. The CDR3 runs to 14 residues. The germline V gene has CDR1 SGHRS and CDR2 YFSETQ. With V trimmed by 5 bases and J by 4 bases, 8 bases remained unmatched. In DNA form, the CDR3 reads TGCGCCAGCAGTGTCGACAGGGTAGTCTATGGCTACACCTTC. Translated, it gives CASSVDRVVYGYTF.

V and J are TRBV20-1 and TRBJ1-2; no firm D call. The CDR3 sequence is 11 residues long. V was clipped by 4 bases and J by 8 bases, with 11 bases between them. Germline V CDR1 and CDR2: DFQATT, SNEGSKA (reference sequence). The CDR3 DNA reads TGCAGTGCTATCCAAGGAGGCGGCTACACCTTC. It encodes CSAIQGGGYTF.

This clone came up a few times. The CDR3, as DNA: TGTGCCAGCAGCGTAAGCGGGGCCTACACAGATACGCAGTATTTT. Translation: CASSVSGAYTDTQYF. This chain connects TRBV9 to TRBJ2-3; 7 nucleotides line up with TRBD2. The CDR3 contains 15 residues. The germline gives CDR1 SGDLS, CDR2 YYNGEE. Unmatched junction bases numbered 4, after V lost 1 base and J lost 2 bases.

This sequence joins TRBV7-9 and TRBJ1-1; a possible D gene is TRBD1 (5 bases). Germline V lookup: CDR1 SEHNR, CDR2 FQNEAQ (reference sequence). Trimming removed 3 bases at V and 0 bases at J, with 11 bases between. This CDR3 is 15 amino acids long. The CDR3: CASSFNAGLNTEAFF. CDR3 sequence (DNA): TGTGCCAGCAGCTTTAATGCAGGGTTGAACACTGAAGCTTTCTTT.

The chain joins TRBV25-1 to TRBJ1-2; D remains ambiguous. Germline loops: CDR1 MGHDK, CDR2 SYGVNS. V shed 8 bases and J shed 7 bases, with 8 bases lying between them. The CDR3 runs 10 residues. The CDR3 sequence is CASFELGYTF. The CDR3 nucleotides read TGTGCCAGCTTTGAGCTTGGCTACACCTTC.

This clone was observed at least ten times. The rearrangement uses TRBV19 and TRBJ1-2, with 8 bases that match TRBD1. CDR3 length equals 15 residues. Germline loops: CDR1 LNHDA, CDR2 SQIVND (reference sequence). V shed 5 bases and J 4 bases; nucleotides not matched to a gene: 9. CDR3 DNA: TGTGCCAGTAGTGACTACGGACAGGGAGTCTATGGCTACACCTTC. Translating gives CASSDYGQGVYGYTF.

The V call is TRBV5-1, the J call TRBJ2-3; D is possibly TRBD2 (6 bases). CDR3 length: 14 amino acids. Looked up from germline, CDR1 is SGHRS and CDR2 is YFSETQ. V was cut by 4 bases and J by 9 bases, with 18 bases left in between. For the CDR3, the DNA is TGCGCCAGCAGCCGGAGACAGTGGGGGGAGACGCAGTATTTT. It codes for CASSRRQWGETQYF.

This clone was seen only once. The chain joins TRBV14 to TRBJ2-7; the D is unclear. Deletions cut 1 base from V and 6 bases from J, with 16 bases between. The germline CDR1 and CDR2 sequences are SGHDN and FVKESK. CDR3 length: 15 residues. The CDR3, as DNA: TGTGCCAGCAGCCAAGTAAGAGAACTACCGGGCGAGCAGTACTTC. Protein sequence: CASSQVRELPGEQYF. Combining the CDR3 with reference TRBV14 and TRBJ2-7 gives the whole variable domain EAGVTQFPSHSVIEKGQTVTLRCDPISGHDNLYWYRRVMGKEIKFLLHFVKESKQDESGMPNNRFLAERTGGTYSTLKVQPAELEDSGVYFCASSQVRELPGEQYFGPGTRLTVT.

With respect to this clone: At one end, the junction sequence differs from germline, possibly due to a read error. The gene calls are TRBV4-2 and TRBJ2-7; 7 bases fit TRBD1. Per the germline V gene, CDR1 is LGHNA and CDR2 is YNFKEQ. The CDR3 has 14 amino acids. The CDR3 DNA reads TGTGCCAGCAGTCAAGGACAGGATTACTACGAGCAGTACTTC. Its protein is CASSQGQDYYEQYF.

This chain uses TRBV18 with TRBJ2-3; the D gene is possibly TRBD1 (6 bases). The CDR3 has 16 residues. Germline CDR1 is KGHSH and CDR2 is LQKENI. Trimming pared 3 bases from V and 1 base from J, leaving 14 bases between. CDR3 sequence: CASSPRSGVGTDTQYF. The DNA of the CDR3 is TGTGCCAGCTCACCGCGATCAGGGGTTGGCACAGATACGCAGTATTTT.

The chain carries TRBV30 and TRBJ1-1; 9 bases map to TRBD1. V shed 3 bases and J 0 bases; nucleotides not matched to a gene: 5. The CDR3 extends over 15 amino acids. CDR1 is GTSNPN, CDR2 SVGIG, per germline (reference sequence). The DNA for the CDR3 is TGTGCCTGGAGAGGGGGACAGGGTTTGAACACTGAAGCTTTCTTT. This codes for CAWRGGQGLNTEAFF. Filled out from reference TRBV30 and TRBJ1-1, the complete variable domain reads SQTIHQWPATLVQPVGSPLSLECTVEGTSNPNLYWYRQAAGRGLQLLFYSVGIGQISSEVPQNLSASRPQDRQFILSSKKLLLSDSGFYLCAWRGGQGLNTEAFFGQGTRLTVV.

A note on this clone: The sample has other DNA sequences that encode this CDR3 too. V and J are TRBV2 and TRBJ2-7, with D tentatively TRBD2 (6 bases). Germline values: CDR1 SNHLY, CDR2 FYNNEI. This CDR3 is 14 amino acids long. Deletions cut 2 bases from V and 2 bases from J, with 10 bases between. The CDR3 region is CASSEPIAAYEQYF. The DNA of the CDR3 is TGTGCCAGCAGTGAACCGATAGCGGCCTACGAGCAGTACTTC.

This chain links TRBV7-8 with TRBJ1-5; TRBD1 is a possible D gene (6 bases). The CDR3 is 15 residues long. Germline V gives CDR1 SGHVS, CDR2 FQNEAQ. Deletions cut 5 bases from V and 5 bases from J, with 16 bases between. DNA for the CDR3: TGTGCCAGCAGCGGCAGGGGAGGGTTCGATCAGCCCCAGCATTTT. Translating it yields CASSGRGGFDQPQHF.

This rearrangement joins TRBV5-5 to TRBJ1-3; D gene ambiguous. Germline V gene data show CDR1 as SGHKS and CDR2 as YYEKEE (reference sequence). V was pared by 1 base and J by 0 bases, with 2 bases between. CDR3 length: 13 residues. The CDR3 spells CASSLLSGNTIYF. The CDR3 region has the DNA TGTGCCAGCAGCTTGCTCTCTGGAAACACCATATATTTT.

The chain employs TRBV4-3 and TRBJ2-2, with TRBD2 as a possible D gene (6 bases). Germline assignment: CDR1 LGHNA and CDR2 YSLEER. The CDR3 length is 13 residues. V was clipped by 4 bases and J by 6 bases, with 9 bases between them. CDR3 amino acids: CASSRSGAGELFF. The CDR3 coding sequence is TGCGCCAGCAGCCGCTCGGGGGCCGGGGAGCTGTTTTTT.

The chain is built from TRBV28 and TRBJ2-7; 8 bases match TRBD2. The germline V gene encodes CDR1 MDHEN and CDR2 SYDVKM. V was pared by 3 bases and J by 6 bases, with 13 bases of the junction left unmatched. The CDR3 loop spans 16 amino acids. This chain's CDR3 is CASSFGGAGSLGEQYF. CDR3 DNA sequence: TGTGCCAGCAGTTTCGGGGGGGCGGGGTCGTTAGGCGAGCAGTACTTC.

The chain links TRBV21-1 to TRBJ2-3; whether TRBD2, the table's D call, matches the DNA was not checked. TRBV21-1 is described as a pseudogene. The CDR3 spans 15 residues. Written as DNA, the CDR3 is TGTGCCAGCAGCAAAGAGGAGGCATGCACAGATACGCAGTATTTT. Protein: CASSKEEACTDTQYF.

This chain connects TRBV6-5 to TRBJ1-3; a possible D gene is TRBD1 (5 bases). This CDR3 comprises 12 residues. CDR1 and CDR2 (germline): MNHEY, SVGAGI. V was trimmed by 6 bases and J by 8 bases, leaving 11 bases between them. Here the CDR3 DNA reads TGTGCCAGCAGGCCTGACAGCTACACCATATATTTT. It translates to CASRPDSYTIYF.

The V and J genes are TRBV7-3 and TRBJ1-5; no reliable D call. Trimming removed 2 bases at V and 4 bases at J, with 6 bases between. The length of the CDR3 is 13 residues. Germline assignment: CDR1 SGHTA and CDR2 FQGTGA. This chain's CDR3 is CASSLGRNQPQHF. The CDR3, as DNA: TGTGCCAGCAGCTTAGGCAGAAATCAGCCCCAGCATTTT.

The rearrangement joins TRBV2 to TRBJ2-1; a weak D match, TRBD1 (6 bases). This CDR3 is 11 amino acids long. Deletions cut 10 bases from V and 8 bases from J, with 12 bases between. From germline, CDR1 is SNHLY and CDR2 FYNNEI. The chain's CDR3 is CATSKGDEQFF. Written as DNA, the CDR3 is TGTGCCACCAGCAAGGGGGATGAGCAGTTCTTC.

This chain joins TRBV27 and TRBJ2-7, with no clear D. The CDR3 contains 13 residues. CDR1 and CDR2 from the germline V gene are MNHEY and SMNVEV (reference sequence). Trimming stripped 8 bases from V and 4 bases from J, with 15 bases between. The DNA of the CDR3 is TGTGCCAGCCGCCATTCTTTGAGGTACGAGCAGTACTTC. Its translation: CASRHSLRYEQYF.

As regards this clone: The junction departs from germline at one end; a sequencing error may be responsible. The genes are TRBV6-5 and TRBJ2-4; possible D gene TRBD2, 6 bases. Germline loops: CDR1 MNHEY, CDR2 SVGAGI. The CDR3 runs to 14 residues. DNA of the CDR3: TGTGCCAGCAGTTACTCGCGGGATAGAAACAGTCAGTACTTC. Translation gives CASSYSRDRNSQYF.

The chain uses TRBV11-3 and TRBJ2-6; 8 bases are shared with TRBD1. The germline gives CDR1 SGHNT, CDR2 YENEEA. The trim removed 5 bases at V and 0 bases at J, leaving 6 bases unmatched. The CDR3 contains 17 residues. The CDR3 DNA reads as TGTGCCAGCAGCCGCGGGACAGGCAACTCTGGGGCCAACGTCCTGACTTTC. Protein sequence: CASSRGTGNSGANVLTF. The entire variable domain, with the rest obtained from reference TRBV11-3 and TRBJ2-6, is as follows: EAGVVQSPRYKIIEKKQPVAFWCNPISGHNTLYWYLQNLGQGPELLIRYENEEAVDDSQLPKDRFSAERLKGVDSTLKIQPAELGDSAVYLCASSRGTGNSGANVLTFGAGSRLTVL.

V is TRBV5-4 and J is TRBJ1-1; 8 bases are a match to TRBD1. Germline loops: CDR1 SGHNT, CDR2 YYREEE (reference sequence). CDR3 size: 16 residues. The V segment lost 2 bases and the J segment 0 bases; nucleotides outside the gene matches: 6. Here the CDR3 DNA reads TGTGCCAGCAGCTTTCTGGCAGGGGGCGTGAACACTGAAGCTTTCTTT. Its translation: CASSFLAGGVNTEAFF.

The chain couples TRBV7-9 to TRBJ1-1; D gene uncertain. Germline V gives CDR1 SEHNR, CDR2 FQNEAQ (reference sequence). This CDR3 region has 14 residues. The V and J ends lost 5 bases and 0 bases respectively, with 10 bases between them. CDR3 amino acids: CASSLGLMNTEAFF. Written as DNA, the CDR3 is TGTGCCAGCAGCCTAGGTCTAATGAACACTGAAGCTTTCTTT.